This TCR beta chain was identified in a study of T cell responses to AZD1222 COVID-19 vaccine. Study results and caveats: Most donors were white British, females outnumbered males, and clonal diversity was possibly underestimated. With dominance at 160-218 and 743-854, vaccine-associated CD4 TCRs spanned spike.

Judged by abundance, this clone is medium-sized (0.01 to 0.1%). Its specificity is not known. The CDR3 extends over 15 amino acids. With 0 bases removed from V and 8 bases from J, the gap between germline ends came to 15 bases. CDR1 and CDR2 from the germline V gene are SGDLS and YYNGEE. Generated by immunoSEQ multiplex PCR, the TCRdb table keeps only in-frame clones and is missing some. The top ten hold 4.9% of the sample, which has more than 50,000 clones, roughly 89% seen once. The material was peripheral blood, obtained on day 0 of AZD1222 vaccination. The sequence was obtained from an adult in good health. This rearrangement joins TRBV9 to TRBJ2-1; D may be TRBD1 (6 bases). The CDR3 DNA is TGTGCCAGCAGCGTAGCCTCGGGACAAGTGGATGAGCAGTTCTTC. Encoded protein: CASSVASGQVDEQFF. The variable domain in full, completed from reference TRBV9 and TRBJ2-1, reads DSGVTQTPKHLITATGQRVTLRCSPRSGDLSVYWYQQSLDQGLQFLIQYYNGEERAKGNILERFSAQQFPDLHSELNLSSLELGDSALYFCASSVASGQVDEQFFGPGTRLTVL.